One sample yielded the 21 T cell receptor beta chains listed below, sequenced in a study of cytomegalovirus exposure and HLA in healthy donors. Use of 60 Vbeta and 13 Jbeta primers characterized the PCR. The protocol was immunoSEQ multiplex PCR, while the TCRdb copy is restricted to in-frame clones and leaves out a portion. This table has approximately 130,000 clones, roughly 70% appearing once. Sequenced material: PBMCs. All receptors derive from a man aged 25 to 45 in good health and CMV-seronegative.

The rearrangement joins TRBV5-4 to TRBJ2-7; 9 bases match TRBD1. The ends lost 2 bases at V and 6 bases at J; junction bases unmatched: 9. CDR3 length equals 15 residues. Germline V gene sequence: CDR1 SGHNT, CDR2 YYREEE (reference sequence). The CDR3 loop reads CASSFFGTGTLEQYF. CDR3 DNA: TGTGCCAGCAGCTTCTTTGGGACAGGGACCCTCGAGCAGTACTTC. Full variable domain (outside the CDR3, taken from reference TRBV5-4 and TRBJ2-7): ETGVTQSPTHLIKTRGQQVTLRCSSQSGHNTVSWYQQALGQGPQFIFQYYREEENGRGNFPPRFSGLQFPNYSSELNVNALELDDSALYLCASSFFGTGTLEQYFGPGTRLTVT.

This clone came up a few times. The rearrangement joins TRBV6-6 to TRBJ1-4; maybe TRBD1 (6 bases). The germline CDR1 and CDR2 sequences are MNHNY and SVGAGI (reference sequence). The CDR3 spans 14 residues. V was shortened by 6 bases and J by 6 bases, with 14 bases between the two germline ends. CDR3 sequence (DNA): TGTGCCAGCAGCTATACAGGGCTGGATGAAAAACTGTTTTTT. Amino acid sequence: CASSYTGLDEKLFF.

There are a few counts of this clone. This chain joins TRBV7-8 and TRBJ2-7, with TRBD1 matching 7 bases. This CDR3 comprises 15 residues. CDR1 is SGHVS and CDR2 is FQNEAQ in the germline V gene. The V segment lost 4 bases and the J segment 0 bases; nucleotides outside the gene matches: 6. The CDR3 DNA reads TGTGCCAGCAGCTCGGCCGGGACAGTCTCCTACGAGCAGTACTTC. Amino acids: CASSSAGTVSYEQYF.

This clone was seen ten or more times. The V call is TRBV4-2, the J call TRBJ2-1, with D uncertain. The CDR3 runs to 13 residues. V was clipped by 0 bases and J by 15 bases, with 15 bases between them. Per germline, CDR1 LGHNA and CDR2 YNFKEQ. CDR3 region: CASSQDRNSIRFF. In DNA, the CDR3 is TGTGCCAGCAGCCAAGATCGAAACTCCATAAGGTTCTTC.

The chain carries TRBV5-1 and TRBJ2-1, with 8 bases matching TRBD2. This CDR3 comprises 12 residues. Germline V lookup: CDR1 SGHRS, CDR2 YFSETQ. The ends lost 7 bases at V and 10 bases at J; junction bases unmatched: 7. The CDR3 bases are TGCGCCAGCCTAAGCGGGAGTGGGGAGCAGTTCTTC. Protein: CASLSGSGEQFF.

This clone was recorded only once. The rearrangement links TRBV19 to TRBJ2-5, with 7 nucleotides matching TRBD1. The CDR3 extends over 16 amino acids. Trimming cost V 4 bases and J 5 bases; bases outside gene matches: 13. In germline, CDR1 is LNHDA, CDR2 SQIVND (reference sequence). The DNA for the CDR3 is TGTGCCAGTAGTAGGAGGACAGGCGTGGGTGTGGAGACCCAGTACTTC. This encodes CASSRRTGVGVETQYF.

This chain connects TRBV5-1 to TRBJ2-2, with unresolved D. Germline lookup yields CDR1 SGHRS and CDR2 YFSETQ. The CDR3 has 16 residues. V was pared by 7 bases and J by 0 bases, with 16 bases between. CDR3 coding DNA: TGCGCCAGCGGATACTCAGGCGCCCCGAACACCGGGGAGCTGTTTTTT. Amino acid sequence: CASGYSGAPNTGELFF.

The rearrangement joins TRBV14 to TRBJ2-5; possibly TRBD2 for D (6 bases). The V gene's germline CDR1 is SGHDN and CDR2 FVKESK. There are 17 residues in the CDR3. V was pared by 1 base and J by 2 bases, with 17 bases between. The CDR3 region has the DNA TGTGCCAGCAGCCAAGGTCTCCGGGGAGGCAGACAAGAGACCCAGTACTTC. Translating it yields CASSQGLRGGRQETQYF.

The chain combines TRBV5-1 with TRBJ1-1, with no clear D. The CDR3 extends over 16 amino acids. The germline gives CDR1 SGHRS, CDR2 YFSETQ. The ends were cut back, 3 bases at V and 0 bases at J, with 15 bases in the middle. Here the CDR3 reads CASSWQSLDMNTEAFF. The DNA for the CDR3 is TGCGCCAGCAGCTGGCAATCTCTTGACATGAACACTGAAGCTTTCTTT.

This clone has just one count. The rearrangement links TRBV7-3 to TRBJ2-2; 10 bases align to TRBD2. Germline loops: CDR1 SGHTA, CDR2 FQGTGA. This CDR3 comprises 15 residues. Unmatched junction bases numbered 6, after V lost 1 base and J lost 10 bases. The CDR3: CASSLSSSGGQELFF. In DNA form, the CDR3 reads TGTGCCAGCAGCTTAAGTTCTAGCGGGGGCCAGGAGCTGTTTTTT.

The chain links TRBV5-1 to TRBJ2-7, with a weak D call TRBD1 (6 bases). The CDR3 sequence is 15 residues long. CDR1 and CDR2 (germline): SGHRS, YFSETQ. Between the trimmed V and J ends, which lost 8 bases and 4 bases, there was a span of 22 bases. The CDR3 loop is CASTPQWTALYEQYF. The CDR3 nucleotides are TGCGCCAGTACTCCTCAATGGACAGCCTTGTACGAGCAGTACTTC. Full variable domain (outside the CDR3, taken from reference TRBV5-1 and TRBJ2-7): KAGVTQTPRYLIKTRGQQVTLSCSPISGHRSVSWYQQTPGQGLQFLFEYFSETQRNKGNFPGRFSGRQFSNSRSEMNVSTLELGDSALYLCASTPQWTALYEQYFGPGTRLTVT.

This rearrangement joins TRBV29-1 to TRBJ2-2; TRBD2 agrees at 8 bases. The CDR3 has 14 residues. The trim removed 4 bases at V and 7 bases at J, leaving 8 bases unmatched. Looked up from germline, CDR1 is SQVTM and CDR2 is ANQGSEA. The CDR3 coding sequence is TGCAGCGTTGCGGGGGGGGAGGGTCACGGGGAGCTGTTTTTT. Residues: CSVAGGEGHGELFF.

Only one count was recorded for this clone. The V and J genes are TRBV30 and TRBJ1-1, with TRBD1 matching 9 bases. This CDR3 comprises 20 residues. CDR1 GTSNPN and CDR2 SVGIG come from the germline V gene (reference sequence). The trim removed 4 bases at V and 3 bases at J, leaving 24 bases unmatched. The CDR3 region is CAWNEKWTGVISREDTEAFF. The CDR3, as DNA: TGTGCCTGGAACGAAAAATGGACAGGGGTAATTTCACGCGAGGACACTGAAGCTTTCTTT. The full variable domain, with the rest looked up from reference TRBV30 and TRBJ1-1, is SQTIHQWPATLVQPVGSPLSLECTVEGTSNPNLYWYRQAAGRGLQLLFYSVGIGQISSEVPQNLSASRPQDRQFILSSKKLLLSDSGFYLCAWNEKWTGVISREDTEAFFGQGTRLTVV.

This chain links TRBV6-1 with TRBJ2-3; D might be TRBD2 (5 bases). Trimming took off 8 bases at V and 2 bases at J, with 17 bases between the two ends. The CDR3 extends over 15 amino acids. The germline gives CDR1 MNHNS, CDR2 SASEGT. Written as DNA, the CDR3 is TGTGCCAGCGGATATAGTGAGAGGGACACAGATACGCAGTATTTT. Translation gives CASGYSERDTDTQYF.

This clone was seen only once. V gene TRBV21-1 combines with J gene TRBJ1-1; the table's TRBD1 call for D was not verified on the DNA. TRBV21-1 is marked as a pseudogene. This CDR3 is built from 16 residues. The CDR3, as DNA: TGTGCCAGCAGCAAATCCGGACAGGGCATGAACACTGAAGCTTTCTTT. Amino acids: CASSKSGQGMNTEAFF.

The chain employs TRBV29-1 and TRBJ2-3, with 7 bases identical to TRBD2. Unmatched junction bases numbered 1, after V lost 4 bases and J lost 3 bases. The CDR3 has 12 amino acids. The germline gives CDR1 SQVTM, CDR2 ANQGSEA. This CDR3 reads CSVGLATDTQYF. Here the CDR3 DNA reads TGCAGCGTTGGACTAGCAACAGATACGCAGTATTTT.

The V gene is TRBV19, the J gene TRBJ2-7; 8 bases align to TRBD2. The CDR3 extends over 17 amino acids. V lost 5 bases to trimming and J lost 3 bases; unmatched junction nucleotides: 15. Per the germline V gene, CDR1 is LNHDA and CDR2 is SQIVND (reference sequence). The CDR3 reads CASSDIALSGSGYEQYF. CDR3 sequence (DNA): TGTGCCAGTAGTGACATAGCCCTAAGCGGGAGTGGCTACGAGCAGTACTTC.

J is TRBJ1-1 and V is TRBV5-1; TRBD1 aligns across 8 bases. Germline trimming cut 4 bases from V and 0 bases from J; bases unmatched to any gene: 11. The length of the CDR3 is 17 residues. In germline, CDR1 is SGHRS, CDR2 YFSETQ. CDR3: CASSPPGAGGMNTEAFF. In nucleotides, the CDR3 is TGCGCCAGCAGCCCCCCGGGGGCAGGGGGCATGAACACTGAAGCTTTCTTT.

This rearrangement joins TRBV7-2 to TRBJ2-7; 13 nucleotides agree with TRBD2. Germline lookup yields CDR1 SGHTA and CDR2 FQGNSA. The CDR3 runs to 15 residues. The V gene end was trimmed by 5 bases and the J gene end by 3 bases; junction bases not matched to a gene: 4. This CDR3 is CASSPGLAGVYEQYF. CDR3 DNA sequence: TGTGCCAGCAGCCCCGGACTAGCGGGAGTCTACGAGCAGTACTTC. The variable domain in full, completed from reference TRBV7-2 and TRBJ2-7, reads GAGVSQSPSNKVTEKGKDVELRCDPISGHTALYWYRQSLGQGLEFLIYFQGNSAPDKSGLPSDRFSAERTGGSVSTLTIQRTQQEDSAVYLCASSPGLAGVYEQYFGPGTRLTVT.

The V call is TRBV27, the J call TRBJ2-7, with 9 bases lining up with TRBD2. Germline CDR1 is MNHEY and CDR2 is SMNVEV (reference sequence). The CDR3 length is 16 residues. The trim removed 2 bases at V and 0 bases at J, leaving 5 bases unmatched. CDR3 region: CASSLILAGNSYEQYF. Here the CDR3 DNA reads TGTGCCAGCAGTTTAATCCTAGCGGGAAACTCCTACGAGCAGTACTTC.

The rearrangement uses TRBV19 and TRBJ1-4; tentative D call: TRBD1 (5 bases). The CDR3 consists of 14 residues. The germline V gene encodes CDR1 LNHDA and CDR2 SQIVND (reference sequence). The V end lost 2 bases, the J end lost 6 bases, and 10 bases lay between the germline ends. The CDR3 here is CASSITGIHEKLFF. Written as DNA, the CDR3 is TGTGCCAGTAGTATAACAGGCATACATGAAAAACTGTTTTTT.